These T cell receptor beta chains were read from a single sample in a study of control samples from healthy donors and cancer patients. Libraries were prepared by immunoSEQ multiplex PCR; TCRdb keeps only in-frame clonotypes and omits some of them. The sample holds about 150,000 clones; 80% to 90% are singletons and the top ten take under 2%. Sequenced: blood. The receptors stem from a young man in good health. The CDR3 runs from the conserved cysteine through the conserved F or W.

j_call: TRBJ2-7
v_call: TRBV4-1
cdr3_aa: CASSQLVGTGAYEQYF

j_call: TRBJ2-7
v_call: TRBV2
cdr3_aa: CASAGSYEQYF

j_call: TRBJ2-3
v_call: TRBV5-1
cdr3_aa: CASSLGTFTDTQYF

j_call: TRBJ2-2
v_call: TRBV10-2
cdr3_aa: CASRGGEQEYTGELFF

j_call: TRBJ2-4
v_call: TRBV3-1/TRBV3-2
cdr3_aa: CASSAGALNIQYF

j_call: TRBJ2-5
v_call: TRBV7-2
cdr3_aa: CASSLVGETQYF

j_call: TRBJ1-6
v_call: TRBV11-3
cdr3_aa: CASSLTGSNSPLHF

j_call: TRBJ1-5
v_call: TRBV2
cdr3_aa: CASSRQMSNQPQHF

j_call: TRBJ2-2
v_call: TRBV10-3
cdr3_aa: CAIRGGNTGELFF

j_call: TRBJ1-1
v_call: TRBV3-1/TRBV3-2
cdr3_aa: CASSLNPQGDTEAFF

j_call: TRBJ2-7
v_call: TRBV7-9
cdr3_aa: CASSSGTATYEQYF

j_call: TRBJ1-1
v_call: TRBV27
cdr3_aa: CASSLFRSDGSRNTEAFF

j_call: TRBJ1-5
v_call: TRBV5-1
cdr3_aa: CASRPIIHPPVEPQHF

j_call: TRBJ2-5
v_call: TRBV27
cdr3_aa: CASSFSGLAGGPPQETQYF